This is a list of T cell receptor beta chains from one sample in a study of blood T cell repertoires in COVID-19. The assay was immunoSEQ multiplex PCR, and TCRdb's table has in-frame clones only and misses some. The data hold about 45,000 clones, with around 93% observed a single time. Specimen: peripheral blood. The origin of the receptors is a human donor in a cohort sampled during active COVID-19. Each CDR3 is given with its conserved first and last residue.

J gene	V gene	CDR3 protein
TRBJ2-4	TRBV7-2	CASSLGGPLKNIQYF
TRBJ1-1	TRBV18	CASSPTTGRQGAEAFF
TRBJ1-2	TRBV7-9	CASSLGQGPNYGYTF
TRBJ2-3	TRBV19	CASSIVTGGGSDTQYF
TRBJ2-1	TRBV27	CASSAIRPRLARNNEQFF
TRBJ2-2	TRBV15	CATSREHRQGRAGELFF
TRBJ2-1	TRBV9	CASSVVPDRGNEQFF
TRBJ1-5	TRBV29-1	CSVLIGGQGMNQPQHF
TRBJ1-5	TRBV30	CAWSPTGTVDQPQHF
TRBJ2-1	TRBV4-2	CASSQEAPNEQFF
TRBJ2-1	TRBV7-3	CASSLNGGLSYNEQFF
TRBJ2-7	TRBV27	CASSLSSTSGFAYEQYF
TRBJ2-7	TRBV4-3	CASSHELLSGSVSEQYF
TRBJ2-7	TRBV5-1	CASTPGLAISYEQYF
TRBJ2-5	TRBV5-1	CASSLVRETQYF
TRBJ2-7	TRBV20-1	CSARAYEQYF
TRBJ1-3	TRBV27	CASSIRGVTGNTIYF
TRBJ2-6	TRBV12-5	CASGPPGQANVLTF
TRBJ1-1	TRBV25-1	CASSDSWATEAFF
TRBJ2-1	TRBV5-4	CASSLVGGNEQFF
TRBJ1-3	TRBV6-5	CASSYSAGPGNTIYF
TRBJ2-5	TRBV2	CASTKTSGGAGETQYF
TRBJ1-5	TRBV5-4	CASSSDRYSNQPQHF
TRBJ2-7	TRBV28	CASSTIGQGHPYEQYF
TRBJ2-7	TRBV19	CASSRDRESEQYF